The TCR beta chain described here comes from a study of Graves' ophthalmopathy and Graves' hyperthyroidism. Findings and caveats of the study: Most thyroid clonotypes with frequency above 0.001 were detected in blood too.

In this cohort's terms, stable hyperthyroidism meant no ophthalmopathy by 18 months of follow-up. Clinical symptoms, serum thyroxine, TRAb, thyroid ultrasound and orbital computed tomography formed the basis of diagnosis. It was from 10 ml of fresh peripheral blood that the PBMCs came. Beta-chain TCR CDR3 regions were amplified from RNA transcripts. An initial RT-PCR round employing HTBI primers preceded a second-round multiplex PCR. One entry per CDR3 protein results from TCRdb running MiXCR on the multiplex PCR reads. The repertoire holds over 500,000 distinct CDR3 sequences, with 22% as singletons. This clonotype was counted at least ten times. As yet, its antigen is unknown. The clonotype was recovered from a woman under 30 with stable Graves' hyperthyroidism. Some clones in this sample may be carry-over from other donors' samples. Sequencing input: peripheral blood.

The CDR3: CSVEQGYGAKNIQYF. The CDR3 nucleotides are TGCAGCGTAGAACAGGGGTATGGGGCCAAAAACATTCAGTACTTC. The rearrangement links TRBV29-1 to TRBJ2-4; 7 positions match TRBD1. The CDR3 consists of 15 residues. The trim removed 6 bases at V and 1 base at J, leaving 9 bases unmatched. Germline CDR1 reads SQVTM; CDR2 reads ANQGSEA.